This T cell receptor (beta chain) was identified during a study of blood T cell repertoires in COVID-19. How the authors handled the data: Reference gene primer amplification gave estimated nucleated cell counts. Generated by immunoSEQ multiplex PCR, the TCRdb table keeps only in-frame clones and is missing some. From that table come the V and J calls and clone size; the DNA was used to work out D and trimming. The sample shows almost 350,000 clones, about nine tenths of them seen only once. Germline lookup yields CDR1 SGDLS and CDR2 YYNGEE. The CDR3 is 15 residues long. Trimming at V came to 0 bases and at J to 4 bases, leaving 2 bases not matched to a gene.

The TCR sequence derives from a woman aged 55-70 years with COVID-19, enrolled during active disease. V gene TRBV9 combines with J gene TRBJ2-3, with TRBD2 matching 10 bases. Sequenced sample: peripheral blood. The CDR3 loop reads CASSVGLAGADTQYF. The CDR3 nucleotides read TGTGCCAGCAGCGTAGGGCTAGCGGGGGCAGATACGCAGTATTTT.